A selection of T cell receptor beta chains follows, all from one sample in a study of blood T cell repertoires in COVID-19. Using immunoSEQ multiplex PCR, the repertoire was profiled, and TCRdb retains in-frame clones only, with some absent. Found here are hundreds of thousands of clones, around nine tenths of them singletons; the top ten hold 7.5% to 9.5%. The sequenced material came from peripheral blood. The origin of the receptors is a woman between 45 and 60 years old with COVID-19, enrolled during active disease. CDR3s include the opening cysteine and the closing phenylalanine or tryptophan. Each record gives: D gene, V gene, CDR3 protein. D genes are given only for firm matches.

TRBD1 | TRBV6-5 | CASSYPGTGAYEQYF
NA | TRBV11-2 | CASSLDWLATNEQFF
NA | TRBV19 | CASSKPGLSGNTIYF
NA | TRBV11-2 | CASSLVENYEQYF
NA | TRBV3-1/TRBV3-2 | CASSLLSGNTIYF
TRBD2 | TRBV27 | CASSRWGGGNEQYF
TRBD1 | TRBV6-6 | CASSDKRQGNTIYF
NA | TRBV16 | CASSHLPNEKLFF
TRBD1 | TRBV6-5 | CASSRADRDGYTF
NA | TRBV30 | CAWSASRVVKSNQPQHF
NA | TRBV9 | CASSEPGSSPQFF
TRBD2 | TRBV6-5 | CASTPPRGGQNEQFF
NA | TRBV7-9 | CASSYPGSSSYNSPLHF
TRBD1 | TRBV9 | CASSATGGDPYGYTF
NA | TRBV18 | CASFPRGGYNTEAFF
TRBD1 | TRBV3-1/TRBV3-2 | CASSQMGQGNNEQFF
NA | TRBV9 | CASSFGQPEGVYEQYF
TRBD1 | TRBV5-4 | CASSQTGIGQPQHF
NA | TRBV6-1 | CASSDRLAQEQFF
NA | TRBV5-1 | CASSDRTGRAPGELFF
NA | TRBV5-5 | CASSSSGTYEQYF
NA | TRBV27 | CASSRTLQGPNQPQHF
NA | TRBV11-2 | CASTDGGRSTQYF
NA | TRBV4-1 | CASSQGGRAYEQYF
TRBD2 | TRBV9 | CASSATSGSTDTQYF
NA | TRBV5-4 | CASSFGSLRGNEQFF
NA | TRBV9 | CASSVDGGANTGELFF
NA | TRBV5-1 | CASSLGGGYEQYF
NA | TRBV5-1 | CASSLGGGNERLFF
TRBD1 | TRBV6-2/TRBV6-3 | CASSRPFTGTGAFQNGYTF
TRBD1 | TRBV24-1 | CATSDSSGTVNTGELFF
NA | TRBV5-8 | CASSQLGGGASPTDTQYF
TRBD2 | TRBV6-6 | CASTRASGGVDEQFF
NA | TRBV6-5 | CASSYGEILSYEQYF
TRBD1 | TRBV18 | CASSLQGSSTDTQYF
NA | TRBV6-5 | CASTLEGTDTQYF
TRBD1 | TRBV15 | CATSLAGTGVPEAFF
TRBD1 | TRBV9 | CASSVEGQLSDYGYTF
NA | TRBV3-1/TRBV3-2 | CASSQNAVDGYTF
NA | TRBV2 | CVSRTPSKLFF
NA | TRBV27 | CASTSRAGVNQPQHF
TRBD1 | TRBV30 | CAWGRGDRDYEQYF
TRBD2 | TRBV10-2 | CASRGSSGTYNEQFF
NA | TRBV2 | CASSAMGRGELFF
NA | TRBV5-1 | CASSLQILNTGELFF
NA | TRBV4-1 | CASSQVSTGRTDTQYF
TRBD1 | TRBV23-1 | CASRRQGAPDTEAFF
NA | TRBV28 | CASSLAQGRNSPLHF